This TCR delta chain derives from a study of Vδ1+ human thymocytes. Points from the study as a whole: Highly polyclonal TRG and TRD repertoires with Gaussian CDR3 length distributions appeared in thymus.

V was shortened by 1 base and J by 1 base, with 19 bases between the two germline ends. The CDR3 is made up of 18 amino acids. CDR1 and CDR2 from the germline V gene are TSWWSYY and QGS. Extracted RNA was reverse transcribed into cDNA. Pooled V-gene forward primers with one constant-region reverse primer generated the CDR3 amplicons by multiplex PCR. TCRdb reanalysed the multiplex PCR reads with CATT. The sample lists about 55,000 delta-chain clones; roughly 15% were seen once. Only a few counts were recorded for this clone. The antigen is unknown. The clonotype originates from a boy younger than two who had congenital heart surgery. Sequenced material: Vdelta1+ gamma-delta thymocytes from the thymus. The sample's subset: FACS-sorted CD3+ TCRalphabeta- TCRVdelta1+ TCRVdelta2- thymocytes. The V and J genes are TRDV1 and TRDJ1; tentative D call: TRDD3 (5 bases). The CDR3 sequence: CALGERSVPRGLTDKLIF. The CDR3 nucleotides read TGTGCTCTTGGGGAACGATCCGTGCCGCGGGGACTCACCGATAAACTCATCTTT.